Shown below are 21 T cell receptor beta chains from a single sample sequenced in a study of blood T cell repertoires in COVID-19. TCRdb keeps only in-frame clones here, not all; method: immunoSEQ multiplex PCR. The sample consists of 310,000 or so clones, nearly 90% of them appearing once. Sequenced: PBMCs or T cells enriched from blood (not recorded which). Every receptor here comes from a woman in her 30s who had recovered from COVID-19.

The V and J genes are TRBV5-6 and TRBJ1-5; D gene ambiguous. CDR3 length equals 14 residues. V lost 1 base and J 4 bases, leaving 9 bases between the germline ends. CDR1 and CDR2 from the germline V gene are SGHDT and YYEEEE. Here the CDR3 reads CASSLLRGNQPQHF. The CDR3 nucleotides read TGTGCCAGCAGCTTGCTTAGAGGGAATCAGCCCCAGCATTTT.

The V gene is TRBV7-2, the J gene TRBJ1-1; the D is unclear. The V gene's germline CDR1 is SGHTA and CDR2 FQGNSA. The CDR3 sequence is 13 residues long. Trimming took 1 base from V and 4 from J, leaving 7 bases between them. Here the CDR3 DNA reads TGTGCCAGCAGCTTAGTGGGCGTCACTGAAGCTTTCTTT. The encoded protein is CASSLVGVTEAFF. The whole variable domain, filled in from reference TRBV7-2 and TRBJ1-1, reads GAGVSQSPSNKVTEKGKDVELRCDPISGHTALYWYRQSLGQGLEFLIYFQGNSAPDKSGLPSDRFSAERTGGSVSTLTIQRTQQEDSAVYLCASSLVGVTEAFFGQGTRLTVV.

The chain employs TRBV15 and TRBJ2-7, with 7 bases fitting TRBD1. The trim removed 1 base at V and 2 bases at J, leaving 5 bases unmatched. The germline V gene has CDR1 LNHNV and CDR2 YYDKDF (reference sequence). The CDR3 is 15 residues long. This chain's CDR3 is CATSRGSQGAYEQYF. The CDR3 DNA sequence: TGTGCCACCAGCAGAGGCTCTCAGGGGGCCTACGAGCAGTACTTC.

The chain couples TRBV3-1 (or the pseudogene TRBV3-2) to TRBJ1-1, with 7 bases identical to TRBD1. This CDR3 spans 14 amino acids. Germline V gives CDR1 LGHDT, CDR2 YNNKEL (reference sequence). The V gene end was trimmed by 2 bases and the J gene end by 6 bases; junction bases not matched to a gene: 6. CDR3 sequence reads: CASSQKTGLPEAFF. The CDR3 bases are TGTGCCAGCAGCCAAAAGACAGGGCTCCCTGAAGCTTTCTTT.

V gene TRBV29-1 combines with J gene TRBJ1-3; 9 bases map to TRBD1. Trimming cost V 6 bases and J 2 bases; bases outside gene matches: 2. Germline CDR1 reads SQVTM; CDR2 reads ANQGSEA. The CDR3 is made up of 13 amino acids. In nucleotides, the CDR3 is TGCAGCGTGGGACAGGGAACTGGAAACACCATATATTTT. Protein: CSVGQGTGNTIYF.

The chain employs TRBV18 and TRBJ1-3; 8 nucleotides line up with TRBD1. The CDR3 is 18 amino acids. The V segment lost 3 bases and the J segment 0 bases; nucleotides outside the gene matches: 10. In germline, CDR1 is KGHSH, CDR2 LQKENI. CDR3 in amino acids: CASSPLPDRAPSGNTIYF. CDR3 DNA: TGTGCCAGCTCACCCCTCCCGGACAGGGCTCCCTCTGGAAACACCATATATTTT.

This clone was seen just once. This chain links TRBV7-6 with TRBJ1-1; 8 positions agree with TRBD1. This CDR3 contains 15 residues. Trimming took 5 bases from V and 2 from J; bases not matched to a gene: 7. Germline CDR1 reads SGHVS; CDR2 reads FNYEAQ. CDR3 residues: CASSAGQGGNTEAFF. The CDR3 nucleotides are TGTGCCAGCAGCGCAGGACAGGGCGGAAACACTGAAGCTTTCTTT.

Remarks on this clone: One junction end does not reproduce the germline sequence, and a read error may be involved. The gene calls are TRBV5-8 and TRBJ1-5; 9 positions agree with TRBD1. The germline CDR1 and CDR2 sequences are SGHTS and YDEGEE. The CDR3 has 10 residues. This CDR3 is CASSLGTGKF. In nucleotides, the CDR3 is TGTGCCAGCAGCCTGGGGACAGGGAAATTT.

This chain uses TRBV7-2 with TRBJ2-1, with D possibly being TRBD2 (6 bases). This CDR3 region has 15 residues. Trimming took 2 bases from V and 9 from J, leaving 17 bases between them. CDR1 and CDR2 (germline): SGHTA, FQGNSA. CDR3 in amino acids: CASSLTRTTGSEQFF. The CDR3 nucleotides read TGTGCCAGCAGCTTAACCAGGACTACCGGCAGTGAGCAGTTCTTC.

The CDR3 protein is CASSRREGLALDTQYF. CDR3 DNA sequence: TGTGCCAGCAGCCGCCGGGAGGGATTGGCGTTGGATACGCAGTATTTT. The chain is built from TRBV3-1 (or the pseudogene TRBV3-2) and TRBJ2-3; 8 bases line up with TRBD2. This CDR3 is built from 16 residues. Losses at the gene ends were 4 bases for V and 6 bases for J; bases not matched to a gene: 12. Germline loops: CDR1 LGHDT, CDR2 YNNKEL (reference sequence).

This chain links TRBV6-2 or TRBV6-3 with TRBJ2-7; D ambiguous. Germline loops: CDR1 MNHEY, CDR2 SVGEGT. V was shortened by 5 bases and J by 2 bases, with 7 bases between the two germline ends. The CDR3 has 12 amino acids. CDR3 amino acids: CASSNPPYEQYF. DNA of the CDR3: TGTGCCAGCAGTAATCCTCCCTACGAGCAGTACTTC.

The chain combines TRBV7-9 with TRBJ2-3; 8 nucleotides line up with TRBD1. V trimming: 1 base; J trimming: 4 bases; junction bases outside the gene matches: 4. From germline, CDR1 is SEHNR and CDR2 FQNEAQ (reference sequence). The CDR3 spans 15 residues. The DNA of the CDR3 is TGTGCCAGCAGCTTAGGAGGACAGGGTGCAGATACGCAGTATTTT. It specifies CASSLGGQGADTQYF.

The gene calls are TRBV30 and TRBJ2-7; D unclear. Germline-derived CDR1 and CDR2 are GTSNPN and SVGIG (reference sequence). The CDR3 extends over 13 amino acids. Trimming left V 1 base short and J 3 bases short, with 10 bases between. The CDR3 here is CAWSGLAGYEQYF. The DNA of the CDR3 is TGTGCCTGGAGTGGGCTGGCAGGCTACGAGCAGTACTTC.

This chain uses TRBV6-5 with TRBJ2-7, with 11 bases lining up with TRBD1. This CDR3 is 13 amino acids long. Germline V lookup: CDR1 MNHEY, CDR2 SVGAGI. The V gene end was trimmed by 7 bases and the J gene end by 7 bases; junction bases not matched to a gene: 6. The CDR3 nucleotides are TGTGCCAGCACTCGGACAGGGGGCGGGGAGCAGTACTTC. Encoded protein: CASTRTGGGEQYF.

This chain links TRBV30 with TRBJ1-1; TRBD1 aligns across 9 bases. This CDR3 has 15 amino acids. Germline V CDR1 and CDR2: GTSNPN, SVGIG (reference sequence). Germline trimming cut 0 bases from V and 4 bases from J; bases unmatched to any gene: 6. For the CDR3, the DNA is TGTGCCTGGAGTGTCAACAGGGGGCAGGGCACTGAAGCTTTCTTT. This gives the protein CAWSVNRGQGTEAFF.

For the CDR3, the DNA is TGTGCCAGCAGCCCCAGGACAGGAACCTCTCTCACAGATACGCAGTATTTT. Translation: CASSPRTGTSLTDTQYF. The J gene is TRBJ2-3, the V gene TRBV7-9; 7 nucleotides align to TRBD1. Germline CDR1 SEHNR, CDR2 FQNEAQ (reference sequence). CDR3 length equals 17 residues. V shed 5 bases, J shed 2 bases, and the junction held 13 bases outside the gene matches. Supplemented by reference TRBV7-9 and TRBJ2-3, the full variable domain reads DTGVSQNPRHKITKRGQNVTFRCDPISEHNRLYWYRQTLGQGPEFLTYFQNEAQLEKSRLLSDRFSAERPKGSFSTLEIQRTEQGDSAMYLCASSPRTGTSLTDTQYFGPGTRLTVL.

This chain's CDR3 is CASSLARGNTGELFF. The CDR3 nucleotides read TGTGCCAGCAGTTTGGCCAGGGGAAACACCGGGGAGCTGTTTTTT. The chain uses TRBV28 and TRBJ2-2; TRBD1 is a possible D gene (6 bases). V lost 3 bases and J lost 2, with 10 bases in between. The CDR3 loop spans 15 amino acids. Looked up from germline, CDR1 is MDHEN and CDR2 is SYDVKM.

In this sample, this clone turned up once. The V and J genes are TRBV4-1 and TRBJ1-1; D uncertain. Trimming removed 1 base from V and 5 bases from J, with 8 bases in between. CDR3 length: 13 amino acids. Germline V gene sequence: CDR1 MGHRA, CDR2 YSYEKL. The DNA of the CDR3 is TGCGCCAGCAGCCAAGGGACTGGGACTGAAGCTTTCTTT. Protein sequence: CASSQGTGTEAFF.

CDR3 nucleotide sequence: TGTGCCAGCAGGAGGCCGGGACAGTCTTCTTACAATGAGCAGTTCTTC. It encodes CASRRPGQSSYNEQFF. The rearrangement joins TRBV11-2 to TRBJ2-1, with TRBD1 matching over 7 bases. The length of the CDR3 is 16 residues. The junction had 12 bases not matched to a gene; V was cut back by 6 bases and J by 4 bases. In germline, CDR1 is SGHAT, CDR2 FQNNGV. The variable domain in full, with the rest retrieved from reference TRBV11-2 and TRBJ2-1, is EAGVAQSPRYKIIEKRQSVAFWCNPISGHATLYWYQQILGQGPKLLIQFQNNGVVDDSQLPKDRFSAERLKGVDSTLKIQPAKLEDSAVYLCASRRPGQSSYNEQFFGPGTRLTVL.

J is TRBJ1-6 and V is TRBV18, with no clear D. This CDR3 spans 13 amino acids. Deletions cut 8 bases from V and 3 bases from J, with 8 bases between. Germline V lookup: CDR1 KGHSH, CDR2 LQKENI. The CDR3 bases are TGTGCCAGCAACCGGGACTATAATTCACCCCTCCACTTT. Translating gives CASNRDYNSPLHF. Combining the CDR3 with reference TRBV18 and TRBJ1-6 gives the whole variable domain NAGVMQNPRHLVRRRGQEARLRCSPMKGHSHVYWYRQLPEEGLKFMVYLQKENIIDESGMPKERFSAEFPKEGPSILRIQQVVRGDSAAYFCASNRDYNSPLHFGNGTRLTVT.

The V and J genes are TRBV30 and TRBJ1-3; D remains ambiguous. CDR1 and CDR2 from the germline V gene are GTSNPN and SVGIG (reference sequence). CDR3 length: 11 residues. CDR3 nucleotides: TGTGCGCGGGAGTCCGGAAACACCATATATTTT. Translated: CARESGNTIYF. Using reference TRBV30 and TRBJ1-3 for the parts outside the CDR3, the full variable domain is SQTIHQWPATLVQPVGSPLSLECTVEGTSNPNLYWYRQAAGRGLQLLFYSVGIGQISSEVPQNLSASRPQDRQFILSSKKLLLSDSGFYLCARESGNTIYFGEGSWLTVV.